A selection of T cell receptor beta chains follows, all from one sample in a study of CD8 T cells in Susac syndrome. TCRdb re-analysed the immunoSEQ multiplex PCR reads in MiXCR, keeping a single row per CDR3 protein. The repertoire holds about 150,000 distinct CDR3 sequences, with roughly 95% as singletons. Sequencing input: CD4+ T cells from PBMCs. Receptors were obtained from a human donor with Susac syndrome. The CDR3 runs from the conserved cysteine through the conserved F or W. D genes are given only for firm matches. Size is omitted from some rows. Given values are once, few, many or a class for expanded clones.

CDR3: CASSPRQDYSPLHF; DNA: TGTGCCAGCAGCCCACGACAGGACTATTCACCCCTCCACTTT; D: NA; V: TRBV3-1; J: TRBJ1-6; size: NA
CDR3: CASSICLRYEQYF; DNA: TGTGCCAGCAGCATTTGCCTGAGATACGAGCAGTACTTC; D: NA; V: TRBV21-1; J: TRBJ2-7; size: once
CDR3: CSAPPGDQETQYF; DNA: TGCAGTGCCCCCCCAGGGGACCAAGAGACCCAGTACTTC; D: NA; V: TRBV20-1; J: TRBJ2-5; size: NA
CDR3: CSVWAGSYNEQFF; DNA: TGCAGCGTTTGGGCAGGTTCCTACAATGAGCAGTTCTTC; D: NA; V: TRBV29-1; J: TRBJ2-1; size: NA
CDR3: CSARMGETQYF; DNA: TGCAGTGCTAGAATGGGGGAGACCCAGTACTTC; D: NA; V: TRBV20-1; J: TRBJ2-5; size: NA
CDR3: CASSSPGNEETQYF; DNA: TGTGCCAGCAGCTCCCCCGGGAACGAAGAGACCCAGTACTTC; D: NA; V: TRBV5-4; J: TRBJ2-5; size: NA
CDR3: CASSLKGRQETQYF; DNA: TGTGCCAGCAGCTTGAAAGGCAGGCAAGAGACCCAGTACTTC; D: NA; V: TRBV5-4; J: TRBJ2-5; size: once
CDR3: CASSLPPSGTDTQYF; DNA: TGTGCCAGCAGCCTACCCCCGTCGGGCACAGATACGCAGTATTTT; D: NA; V: TRBV7-2; J: TRBJ2-3; size: NA
CDR3: CASSGLAVNEQYF; DNA: TGTGCCAGCAGCGGGTTAGCGGTTAACGAGCAGTACTTC; D: NA; V: TRBV12-3/TRBV12-4; J: TRBJ2-7; size: NA
CDR3: CASSQRGDSNYGYTF; DNA: TGCGCCAGCAGCCAAAGGGGAGATTCTAACTATGGCTACACCTTC; D: NA; V: TRBV5-1; J: TRBJ1-2; size: NA
CDR3: CSVGLAEQFF; DNA: TGCAGCGTTGGGTTGGCTGAGCAGTTCTTC; D: NA; V: TRBV29-1; J: TRBJ2-1; size: NA
CDR3: CASSSTNRDANEKLFF; DNA: TGTGCCAGCAGTTCGACCAACAGGGACGCAAATGAAAAACTGTTTTTT; D: NA; V: TRBV28; J: TRBJ1-4; size: once
CDR3: CSAPFTMGNEQFF; DNA: TGCAGTGCCCCGTTCACCATGGGGAATGAGCAGTTCTTC; D: NA; V: TRBV20-1; J: TRBJ2-1; size: NA
CDR3: CASSLGGRDEQFF; DNA: TGTGCCAGCAGTTTAGGGGGCCGCGATGAGCAGTTCTTC; D: NA; V: TRBV12-3/TRBV12-4; J: TRBJ2-1; size: NA
CDR3: CASSATGGLADTQYF; DNA: TGCGCCAGCAGTGCCACAGGGGGCTTGGCAGATACGCAGTATTTT; D: TRBD1; V: TRBV10-1; J: TRBJ2-3; size: NA
CDR3: CASIQSGRNYGYTF; DNA: TGTGCCAGCATCCAATCCGGACGAAACTATGGCTACACCTTC; D: NA; V: TRBV7-9; J: TRBJ1-2; size: NA
CDR3: CASSPAVSYEQYF; DNA: TGTGCCAGCAGCCCCGCTGTGAGCTACGAGCAGTACTTC; D: NA; V: TRBV9; J: TRBJ2-7; size: few
CDR3: CASAHRRQYF; DNA: TGTGCCAGTGCCCACCGCCGACAGTACTTC; D: NA; V: TRBV9; J: TRBJ2-4; size: NA
CDR3: CASSLSARSEQYF; DNA: TGTGCCAGCAGTTTATCAGCGAGGTCAGAGCAGTACTTC; D: NA; V: TRBV12-3/TRBV12-4; J: TRBJ2-7; size: NA
CDR3: CSANVQGSSYEQYF; DNA: TGCAGTGCGAACGTACAGGGGAGCTCCTACGAGCAGTACTTC; D: TRBD1; V: TRBV20-1; J: TRBJ2-7; size: NA
CDR3: CASSQVPNEQFF; DNA: TGTGCCAGCAGCCAGGTCCCCAATGAGCAGTTCTTC; D: NA; V: TRBV27; J: TRBJ2-1; size: NA
CDR3: CASVREGLGYNEQFF; DNA: TGTGCCAGCGTACGTGAGGGGTTGGGCTACAATGAGCAGTTCTTC; D: NA; V: TRBV5-6; J: TRBJ2-1; size: NA
CDR3: CASSQEGPQPFTEKLFF; DNA: TGTGCCAGCAGCCAAGAAGGACCTCAGCCGTTCACGGAAAAACTGTTTTTT; D: NA; V: TRBV14; J: TRBJ1-4; size: once
CDR3: CASRSTSYEQYF; DNA: TGTGCCAGCAGGAGTACCTCCTACGAGCAGTACTTC; D: NA; V: TRBV7-9; J: TRBJ2-7; size: NA
CDR3: CSDRHSTDTQYF; DNA: TGCAGCGATCGCCATAGCACAGATACGCAGTATTTT; D: NA; V: TRBV29-1; J: TRBJ2-3; size: NA
CDR3: CASSMTVGGIQYF; DNA: TGTGCCAGCAGCATGACAGTAGGTGGCATTCAGTACTTC; D: NA; V: TRBV11-3; J: TRBJ2-4; size: NA
CDR3: CATSDNSPVTGELFF; DNA: TGTGCCACCAGTGACAACAGTCCGGTGACCGGGGAGCTGTTTTTT; D: NA; V: TRBV24-1; J: TRBJ2-2; size: NA
CDR3: CASTLGGSYEQYF; DNA: TGTGCCAGCACCCTGGGGGGCTCCTACGAGCAGTACTTC; D: NA; V: TRBV2; J: TRBJ2-7; size: NA
CDR3: CGVGGGINQPQHF; DNA: TGTGGGGTTGGAGGGGGGATCAATCAGCCCCAGCATTTT; D: NA; V: TRBV7-2; J: TRBJ1-5; size: NA